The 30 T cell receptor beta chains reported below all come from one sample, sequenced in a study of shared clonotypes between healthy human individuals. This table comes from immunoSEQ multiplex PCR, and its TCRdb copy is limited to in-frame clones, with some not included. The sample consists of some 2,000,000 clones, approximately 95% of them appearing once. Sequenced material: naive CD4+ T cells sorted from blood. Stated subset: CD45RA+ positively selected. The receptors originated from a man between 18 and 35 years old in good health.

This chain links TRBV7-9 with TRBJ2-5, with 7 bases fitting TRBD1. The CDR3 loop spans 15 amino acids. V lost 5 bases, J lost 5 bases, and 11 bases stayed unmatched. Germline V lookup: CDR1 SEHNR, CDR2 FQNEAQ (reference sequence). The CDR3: CASSRGQFRGETQYF. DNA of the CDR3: TGTGCCAGCAGCCGGGGACAGTTTAGAGGGGAGACCCAGTACTTC.

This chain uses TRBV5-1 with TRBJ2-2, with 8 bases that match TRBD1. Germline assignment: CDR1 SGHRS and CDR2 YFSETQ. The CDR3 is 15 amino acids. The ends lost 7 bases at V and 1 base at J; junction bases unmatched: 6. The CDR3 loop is CASWTGTGNTGELFF. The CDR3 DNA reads TGCGCCAGCTGGACCGGGACAGGGAACACCGGGGAGCTGTTTTTT. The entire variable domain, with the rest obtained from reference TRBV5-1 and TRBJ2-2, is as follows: KAGVTQTPRYLIKTRGQQVTLSCSPISGHRSVSWYQQTPGQGLQFLFEYFSETQRNKGNFPGRFSGRQFSNSRSEMNVSTLELGDSALYLCASWTGTGNTGELFFGEGSRLTVL.

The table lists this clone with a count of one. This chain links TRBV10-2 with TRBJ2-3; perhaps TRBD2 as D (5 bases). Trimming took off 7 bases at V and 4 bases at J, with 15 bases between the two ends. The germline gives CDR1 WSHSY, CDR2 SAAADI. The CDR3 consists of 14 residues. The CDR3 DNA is TGCGCCAGCATGGAGTCGGGGATCCCAGATACGCAGTATTTT. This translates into CASMESGIPDTQYF.

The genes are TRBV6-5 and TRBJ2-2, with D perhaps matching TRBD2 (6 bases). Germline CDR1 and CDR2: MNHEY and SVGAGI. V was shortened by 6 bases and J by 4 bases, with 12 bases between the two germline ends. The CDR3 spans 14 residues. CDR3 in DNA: TGTGCCAGCAGGCGGGACCTAGGCACCGGGGAGCTGTTTTTT. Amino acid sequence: CASRRDLGTGELFF.

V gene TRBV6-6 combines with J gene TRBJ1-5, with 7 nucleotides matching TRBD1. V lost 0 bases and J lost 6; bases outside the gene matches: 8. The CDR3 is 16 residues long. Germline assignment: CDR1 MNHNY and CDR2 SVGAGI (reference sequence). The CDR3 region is CASSYSPTGLAQPQHF. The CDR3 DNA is TGTGCCAGCAGTTACTCCCCGACAGGGTTGGCTCAGCCCCAGCATTTT.

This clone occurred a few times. CDR3 residues: CASSGDDSSGANVLTF. The DNA for the CDR3 is TGCGCCAGCAGCGGGGACGATAGCTCTGGGGCCAACGTCCTGACTTTC. This chain links TRBV5-1 with TRBJ2-6; D may correspond to TRBD1 or TRBD2 (5 bases each). This CDR3 contains 16 residues. CDR1 and CDR2 from the germline V gene are SGHRS and YFSETQ. V dropped 4 bases and J dropped 0 bases, with 11 bases sitting between them.

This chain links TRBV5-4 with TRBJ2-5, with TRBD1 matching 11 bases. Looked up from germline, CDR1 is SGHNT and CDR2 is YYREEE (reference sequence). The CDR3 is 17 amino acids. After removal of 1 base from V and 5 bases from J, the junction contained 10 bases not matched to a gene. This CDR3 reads CASSLKNPGQGGETQYF. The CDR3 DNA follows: TGTGCCAGCAGCTTGAAGAATCCGGGACAGGGGGGCGAGACCCAGTACTTC.

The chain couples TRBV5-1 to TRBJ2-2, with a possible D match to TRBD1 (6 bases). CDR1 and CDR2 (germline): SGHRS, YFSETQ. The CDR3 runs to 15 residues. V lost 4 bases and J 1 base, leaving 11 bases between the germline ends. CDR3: CASSTQGWNTGELFF. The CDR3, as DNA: TGCGCCAGCAGCACGCAGGGGTGGAACACCGGGGAGCTGTTTTTT.

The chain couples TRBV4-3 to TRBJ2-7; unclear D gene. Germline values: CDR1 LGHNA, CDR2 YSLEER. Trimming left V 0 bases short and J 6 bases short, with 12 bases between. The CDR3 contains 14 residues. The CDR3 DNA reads TGCGCCAGCAGCCAAGAGATCTCATCATCCGAGCAGTACTTC. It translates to CASSQEISSSEQYF.

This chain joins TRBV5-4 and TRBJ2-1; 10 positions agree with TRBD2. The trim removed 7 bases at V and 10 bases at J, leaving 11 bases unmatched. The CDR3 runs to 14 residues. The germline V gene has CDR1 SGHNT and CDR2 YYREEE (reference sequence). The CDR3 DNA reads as TGTGCCAGCTCCAGCGGGAGGGTTACTGAAGAGCAGTTCTTC. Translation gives CASSSGRVTEEQFF.

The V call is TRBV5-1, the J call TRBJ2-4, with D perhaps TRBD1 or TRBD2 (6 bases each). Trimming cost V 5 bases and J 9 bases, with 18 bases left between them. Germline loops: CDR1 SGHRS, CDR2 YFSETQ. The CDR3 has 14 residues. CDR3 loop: CASRGGSGASIQYF. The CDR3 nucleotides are TGCGCCAGCAGAGGTGGGTCGGGGGCAAGCATTCAGTACTTC.

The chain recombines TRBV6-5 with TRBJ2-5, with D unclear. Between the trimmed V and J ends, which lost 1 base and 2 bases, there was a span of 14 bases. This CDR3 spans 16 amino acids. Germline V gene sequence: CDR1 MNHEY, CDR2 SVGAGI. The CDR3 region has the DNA TGTGCCAGCAGTTACTATCTGGATTCCGCACAAGAGACCCAGTACTTC. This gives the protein CASSYYLDSAQETQYF.

CDR3 residues: CASSLAIRGSYEQYF. CDR3 nucleotides: TGTGCCAGCAGCTTAGCCATTAGGGGGTCCTACGAGCAGTACTTC. This chain joins TRBV7-2 and TRBJ2-7, with D tentatively TRBD1 (6 bases). The germline CDR1 and CDR2 sequences are SGHTA and FQGNSA. The CDR3 contains 15 residues. Trimming took off 0 bases at V and 1 base at J, with 10 bases between the two ends.

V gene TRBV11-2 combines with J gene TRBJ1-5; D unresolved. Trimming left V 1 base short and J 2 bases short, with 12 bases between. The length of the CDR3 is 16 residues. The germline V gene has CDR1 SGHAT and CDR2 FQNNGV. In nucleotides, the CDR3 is TGTGCCAGCAGCTTAGTTTTAGGTTTTGGCAATCAGCCCCAGCATTTT. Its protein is CASSLVLGFGNQPQHF.

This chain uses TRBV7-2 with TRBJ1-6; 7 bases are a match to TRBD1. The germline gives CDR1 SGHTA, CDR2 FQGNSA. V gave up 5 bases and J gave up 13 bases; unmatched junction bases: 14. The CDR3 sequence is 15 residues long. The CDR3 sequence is CASSPSTGRYHPLHF. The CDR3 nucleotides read TGTGCCAGCAGCCCCTCGACAGGGAGGTATCATCCCCTCCACTTT.

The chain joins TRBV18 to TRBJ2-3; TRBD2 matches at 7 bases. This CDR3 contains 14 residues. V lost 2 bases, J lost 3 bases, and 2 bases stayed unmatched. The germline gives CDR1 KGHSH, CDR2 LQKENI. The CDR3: CASSPWGGTDTQYF. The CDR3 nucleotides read TGTGCCAGCTCACCATGGGGGGGGACAGATACGCAGTATTTT.

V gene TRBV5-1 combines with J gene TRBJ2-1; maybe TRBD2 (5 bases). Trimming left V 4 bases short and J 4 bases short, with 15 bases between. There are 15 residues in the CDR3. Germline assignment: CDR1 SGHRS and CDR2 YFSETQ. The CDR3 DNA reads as TGCGCCAGCAGCGAACGGACTGGAGGATACAATGAGCAGTTCTTC. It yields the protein CASSERTGGYNEQFF.

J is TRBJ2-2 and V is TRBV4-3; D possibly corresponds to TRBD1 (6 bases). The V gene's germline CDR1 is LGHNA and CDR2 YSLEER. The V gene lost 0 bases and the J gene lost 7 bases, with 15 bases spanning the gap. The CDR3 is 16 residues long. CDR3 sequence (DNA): TGCGCCAGCAGCCAAGACTCAGGGGCCGGTGGCGGGGAGCTGTTTTTT. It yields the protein CASSQDSGAGGGELFF.

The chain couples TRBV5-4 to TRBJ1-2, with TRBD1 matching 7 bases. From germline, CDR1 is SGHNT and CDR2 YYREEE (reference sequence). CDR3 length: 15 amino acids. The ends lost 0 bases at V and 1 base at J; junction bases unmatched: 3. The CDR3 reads CASSLVQGINYGYTF. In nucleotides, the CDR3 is TGTGCCAGCAGCTTGGTACAGGGGATTAACTATGGCTACACCTTC.

This CDR3 is CASSSPYPSTGGRIYGYTF. The CDR3, as DNA: TGTGCCAGCAGTTCCCCGTACCCTTCGACAGGGGGCAGGATCTATGGCTACACCTTC. The chain combines TRBV28 with TRBJ1-2; 10 nucleotides agree with TRBD1. Per the germline V gene, CDR1 is MDHEN and CDR2 is SYDVKM. The CDR3 runs 19 residues. J lost 4 bases, V lost 4 bases, and 18 bases had no gene match.

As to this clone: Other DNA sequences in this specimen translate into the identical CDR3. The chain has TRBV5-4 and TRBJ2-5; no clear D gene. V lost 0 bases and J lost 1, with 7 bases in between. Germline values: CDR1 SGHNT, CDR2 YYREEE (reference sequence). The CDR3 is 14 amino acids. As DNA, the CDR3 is TGTGCCAGCAGCTTGGTGGGCAGCCAAGAGACCCAGTACTTC. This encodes CASSLVGSQETQYF. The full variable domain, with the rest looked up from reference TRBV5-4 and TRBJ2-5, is ETGVTQSPTHLIKTRGQQVTLRCSSQSGHNTVSWYQQALGQGPQFIFQYYREEENGRGNFPPRFSGLQFPNYSSELNVNALELDDSALYLCASSLVGSQETQYFGPGTRLLVL.

CDR3 protein: CASSLGGDHSYEQYF. CDR3 DNA sequence: TGTGCCAGCAGCTTGGGAGGGGACCACTCCTACGAGCAGTACTTC. The rearrangement uses TRBV5-4 and TRBJ2-7; D is tentatively TRBD1 or TRBD2 (5 bases each). Germline assignment: CDR1 SGHNT and CDR2 YYREEE (reference sequence). The V and J ends lost 0 bases and 0 bases respectively, with 10 bases between them. The CDR3 loop spans 15 amino acids.

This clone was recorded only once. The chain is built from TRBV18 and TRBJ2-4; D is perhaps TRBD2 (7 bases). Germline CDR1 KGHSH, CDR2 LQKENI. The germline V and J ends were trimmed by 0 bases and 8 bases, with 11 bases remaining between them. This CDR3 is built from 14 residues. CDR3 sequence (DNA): TGTGCCAGCTCACCACCGGGGGGGCGACACATTCAGTACTTC. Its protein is CASSPPGGRHIQYF.

CDR3: CASSPLDQNTEAFF. CDR3 DNA: TGTGCCAGCTCACCACTAGATCAGAACACTGAAGCTTTCTTT. The chain recombines TRBV18 with TRBJ1-1, with D unclear. Trimming shortened V by 1 base and J by 1 base, and 7 bases separated the two germline ends. CDR1 and CDR2 (germline): KGHSH, LQKENI. The CDR3 runs 14 residues.

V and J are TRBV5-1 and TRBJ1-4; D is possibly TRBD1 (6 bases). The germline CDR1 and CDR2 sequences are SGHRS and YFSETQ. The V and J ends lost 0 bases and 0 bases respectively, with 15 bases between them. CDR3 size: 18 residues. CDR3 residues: CASSLVLTGSPTNEKLFF. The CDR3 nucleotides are TGCGCCAGCAGCTTGGTCCTAACAGGGTCCCCAACTAATGAAAAACTGTTTTTT.

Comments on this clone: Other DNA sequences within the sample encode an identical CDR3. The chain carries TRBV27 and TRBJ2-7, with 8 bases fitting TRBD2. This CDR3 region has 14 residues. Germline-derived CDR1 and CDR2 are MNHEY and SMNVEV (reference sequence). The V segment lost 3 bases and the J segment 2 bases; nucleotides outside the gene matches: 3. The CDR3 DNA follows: TGTGCCAGCAGTTTCAGCGGGAGCACCTACGAGCAGTACTTC. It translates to CASSFSGSTYEQYF.

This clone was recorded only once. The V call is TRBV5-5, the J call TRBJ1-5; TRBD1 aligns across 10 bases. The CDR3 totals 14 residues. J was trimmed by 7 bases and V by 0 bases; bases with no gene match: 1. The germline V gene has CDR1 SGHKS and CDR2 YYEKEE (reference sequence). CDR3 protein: CASSLGQGAQPQHF. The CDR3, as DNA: TGTGCCAGCAGCTTGGGACAGGGGGCCCAGCCCCAGCATTTT. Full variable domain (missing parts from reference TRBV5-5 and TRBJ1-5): DAGVTQSPTHLIKTRGQQVTLRCSPISGHKSVSWYQQVLGQGPQFIFQYYEKEERGRGNFPDRFSARQFPNYSSELNVNALLLGDSALYLCASSLGQGAQPQHFGDGTRLSIL.

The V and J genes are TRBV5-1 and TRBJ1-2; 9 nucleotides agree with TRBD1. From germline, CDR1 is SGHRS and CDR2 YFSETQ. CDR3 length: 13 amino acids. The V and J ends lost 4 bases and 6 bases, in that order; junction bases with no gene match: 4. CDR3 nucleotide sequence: TGCGCCAGCAGCATACAGGGGGCGGATGGCTACACCTTC. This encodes CASSIQGADGYTF.

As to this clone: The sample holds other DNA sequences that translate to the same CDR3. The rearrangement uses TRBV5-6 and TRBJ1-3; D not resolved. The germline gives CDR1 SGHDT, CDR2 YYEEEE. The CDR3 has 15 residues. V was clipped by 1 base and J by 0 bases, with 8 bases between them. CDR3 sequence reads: CASSLRQISGNTIYF. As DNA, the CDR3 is TGTGCCAGCAGCTTGAGGCAGATCTCTGGAAACACCATATATTTT.

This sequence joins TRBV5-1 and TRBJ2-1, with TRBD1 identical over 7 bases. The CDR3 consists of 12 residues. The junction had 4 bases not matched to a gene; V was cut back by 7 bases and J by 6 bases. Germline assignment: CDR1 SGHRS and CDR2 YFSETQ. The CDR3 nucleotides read TGCGCCAGCCGGGCAGGGGGCAATGAGCAGTTCTTC. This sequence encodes CASRAGGNEQFF.